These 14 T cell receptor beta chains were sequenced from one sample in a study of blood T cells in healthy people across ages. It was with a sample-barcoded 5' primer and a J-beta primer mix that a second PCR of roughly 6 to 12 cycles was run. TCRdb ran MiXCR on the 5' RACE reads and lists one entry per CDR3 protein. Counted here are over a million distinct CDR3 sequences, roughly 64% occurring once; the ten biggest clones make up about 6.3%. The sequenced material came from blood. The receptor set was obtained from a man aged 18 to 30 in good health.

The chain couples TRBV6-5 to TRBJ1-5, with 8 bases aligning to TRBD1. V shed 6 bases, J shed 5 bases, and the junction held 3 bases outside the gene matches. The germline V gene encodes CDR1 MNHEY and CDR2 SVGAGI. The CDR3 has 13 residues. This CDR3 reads CASSGQGYQPQHF. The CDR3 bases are TGTGCCAGCAGCGGACAGGGATATCAGCCCCAGCATTTT.

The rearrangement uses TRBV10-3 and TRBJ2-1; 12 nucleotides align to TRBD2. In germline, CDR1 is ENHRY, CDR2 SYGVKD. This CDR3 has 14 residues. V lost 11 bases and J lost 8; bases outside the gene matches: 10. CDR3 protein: CASSTSGSRDEQFF. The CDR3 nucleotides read TGTGCCTCCTCGACTAGCGGGAGTAGAGATGAGCAGTTCTTC.

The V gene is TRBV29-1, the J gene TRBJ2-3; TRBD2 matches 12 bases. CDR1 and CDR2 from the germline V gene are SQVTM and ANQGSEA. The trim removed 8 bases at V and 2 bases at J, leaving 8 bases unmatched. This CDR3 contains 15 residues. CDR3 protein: CSIARTSGVTDTQYF. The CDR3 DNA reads TGCAGCATAGCCAGGACTAGCGGGGTCACAGATACGCAGTATTTT.

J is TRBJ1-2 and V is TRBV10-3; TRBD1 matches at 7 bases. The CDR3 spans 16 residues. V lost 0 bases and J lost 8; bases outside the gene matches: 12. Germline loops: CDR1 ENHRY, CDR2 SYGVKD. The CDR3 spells CAISESKTGAPRGYTF. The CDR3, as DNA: TGTGCCATCAGTGAGTCTAAAACAGGGGCGCCGCGGGGCTACACCTTC.

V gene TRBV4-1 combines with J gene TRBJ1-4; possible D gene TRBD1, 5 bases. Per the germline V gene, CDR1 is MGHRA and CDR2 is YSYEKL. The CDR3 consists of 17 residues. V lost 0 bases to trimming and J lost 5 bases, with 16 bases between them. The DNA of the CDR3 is TGCGCCAGCAGCCAAGATCTGGGGGGAGGGTGGAATGAAAAACTGTTTTTT. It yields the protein CASSQDLGGGWNEKLFF.

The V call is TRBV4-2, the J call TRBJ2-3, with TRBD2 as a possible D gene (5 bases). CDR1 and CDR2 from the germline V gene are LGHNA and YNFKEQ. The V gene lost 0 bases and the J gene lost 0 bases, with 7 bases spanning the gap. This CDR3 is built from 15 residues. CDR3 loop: CASSQDRDSTDTQYF. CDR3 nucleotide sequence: TGTGCCAGCAGCCAAGATCGGGATAGCACAGATACGCAGTATTTT.

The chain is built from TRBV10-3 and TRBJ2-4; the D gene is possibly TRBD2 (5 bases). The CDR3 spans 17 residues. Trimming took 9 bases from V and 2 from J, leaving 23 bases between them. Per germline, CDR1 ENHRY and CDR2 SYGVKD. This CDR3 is CAIGEGVVVESKNIQYF. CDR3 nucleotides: TGTGCCATTGGAGAGGGAGTCGTAGTCGAGTCCAAAAACATTCAGTACTTC.

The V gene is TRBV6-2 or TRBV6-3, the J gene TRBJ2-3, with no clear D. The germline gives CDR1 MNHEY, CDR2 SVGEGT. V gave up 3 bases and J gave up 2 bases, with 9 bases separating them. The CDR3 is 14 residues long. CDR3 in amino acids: CASSYQEPTDTQYF. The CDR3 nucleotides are TGTGCCAGCAGTTATCAGGAGCCCACAGATACGCAGTATTTT.

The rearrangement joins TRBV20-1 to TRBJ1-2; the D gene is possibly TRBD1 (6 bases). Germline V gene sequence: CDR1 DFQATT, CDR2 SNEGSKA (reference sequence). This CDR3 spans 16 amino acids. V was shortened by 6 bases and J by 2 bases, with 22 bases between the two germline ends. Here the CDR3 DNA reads TGCAGTGCCATCCCCCTTTATCCAGGGGTCAACTATGGCTACACCTTC. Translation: CSAIPLYPGVNYGYTF.

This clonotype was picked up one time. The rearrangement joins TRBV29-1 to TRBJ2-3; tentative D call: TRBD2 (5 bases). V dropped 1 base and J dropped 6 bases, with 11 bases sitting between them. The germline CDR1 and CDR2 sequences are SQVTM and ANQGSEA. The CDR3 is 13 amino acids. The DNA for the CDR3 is TGCAGCGTTGAAGCGATTAGCGCGGATACGCAGTATTTT. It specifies CSVEAISADTQYF.

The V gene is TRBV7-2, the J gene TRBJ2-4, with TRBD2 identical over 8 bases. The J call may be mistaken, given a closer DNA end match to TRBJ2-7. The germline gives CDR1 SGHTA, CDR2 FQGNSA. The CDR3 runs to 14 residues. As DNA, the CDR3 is TGTGCCAGCAGCTTATTGGGGACTAGGTACGAGCAGTACTTC. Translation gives CASSLLGTRYEQYF.

The CDR3 nucleotides are TGCGCCAGCAGCTTGGTGGATTCCGCCCCTAACGAGCAGTACTTC. This sequence encodes CASSLVDSAPNEQYF. The rearrangement uses TRBV5-1 and TRBJ2-7, with D hard to call. V was clipped by 0 bases and J by 5 bases, with 15 bases between them. The CDR3 sequence is 15 residues long. From germline, CDR1 is SGHRS and CDR2 YFSETQ.

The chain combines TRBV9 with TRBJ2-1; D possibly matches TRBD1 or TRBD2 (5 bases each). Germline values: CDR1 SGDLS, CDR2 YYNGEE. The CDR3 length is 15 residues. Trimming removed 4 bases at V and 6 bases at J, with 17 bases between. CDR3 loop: CASSTPRDGSNEQFF. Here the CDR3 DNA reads TGTGCCAGCAGCACCCCCCGGGACGGAAGCAATGAGCAGTTCTTC.

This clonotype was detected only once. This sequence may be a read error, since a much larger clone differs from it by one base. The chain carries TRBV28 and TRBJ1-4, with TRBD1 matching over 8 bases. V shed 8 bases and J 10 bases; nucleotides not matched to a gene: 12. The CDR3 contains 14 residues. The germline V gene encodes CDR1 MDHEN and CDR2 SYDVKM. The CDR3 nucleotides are TGTGCCAGCTCCCCCGGGACAGGATATGGAAAACTGTTTTTT. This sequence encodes CASSPGTGYGKLFF.